The present T cell receptor beta chain was sequenced within a study of siplizumab effects on memory and regulatory T cells. Unstimulated naive, memory, effector memory and TEMRA subsets underwent sequencing in a few donor pairs. Turning to this clone: What it binds is unknown.

General study points: Researchers could map only a minor fraction of alloreactive clones to unstimulated subsets. Most proliferating CD4+ or CD8+ clones, roughly 80-97%, had no naive or memory assignment.

Assays covered roughly 90,000 TCR templates per sample. Only in-frame clones appear in the TCRdb table, and some are missing; sequencing was by immunoSEQ multiplex PCR. The data show around 65,000 clones, 79% seen once. CDR1 is SGHDT and CDR2 is YYEEEE in the germline V gene. V dropped 1 base and J dropped 2 bases, with 7 bases sitting between them. The CDR3 consists of 13 residues. The material sequenced was memory CD4+ T cells sorted from blood. This clonotype originated in a human donor in good health. This chain uses TRBV5-6 with TRBJ2-7; perhaps TRBD1 as D (5 bases). The CDR3 coding sequence is TGTGCCAGCAGCTTGACAGGCACCTACGAGCAGTACTTC. Translation: CASSLTGTYEQYF.